Listed below are T cell receptor beta chains from one sample, sequenced in a study of blood T cell repertoires in COVID-19. Sequencing was performed with immunoSEQ multiplex PCR; in TCRdb, only in-frame clones are kept and a portion is missing. The repertoire consists of fewer than 300,000 clones, with 90% to 95% occurring once and the leading ten covering about 2%. The sequencing input was peripheral blood. These receptors came from a woman aged 30 to 39 with COVID-19, enrolled during active disease. CDR3s include the opening cysteine and the closing phenylalanine or tryptophan. The order of the fields is J gene, V gene, D gene, clone size, CDR3 protein, CDR3 DNA. D genes are given only for firm matches. For some rows the clone size is stated as once, few or many, or as a class when expanded; others skip it.

J: TRBJ1-2; V: TRBV6-5; D: TRBD1; size: -; CDR3: CASRPENPQGAVNTF; DNA: TGTGCCAGCCGACCCGAAAATCCGCAGGGGGCGGTTAACACCTTC
J: TRBJ1-5; V: TRBV6-2/TRBV6-3; D: TRBD1; size: -; CDR3: CASSFSDRVGQPQHF; DNA: TGTGCCAGCAGTTTTTCGGACAGGGTCGGTCAGCCCCAGCATTTT
J: TRBJ1-2; V: TRBV29-1; D: TRBD1; size: few; CDR3: CSVKGDREGYGYTF; DNA: TGCAGCGTTAAGGGGGACAGGGAGGGGTATGGCTACACCTTC
J: TRBJ2-7; V: TRBV5-4; D: TRBD2; size: few; CDR3: CASSSTSGRAHFMYEQYF; DNA: TGTGCCAGCAGCTCTACTAGCGGGAGGGCCCACTTTATGTACGAGCAGTACTTC
J: TRBJ1-4; V: TRBV3-1/TRBV3-2; D: -; size: -; CDR3: CASSQDPLDRVNEKLFF; DNA: TGTGCCAGCAGCCAAGATCCCCTGGACAGAGTAAATGAAAAACTGTTTTTT
J: TRBJ2-7; V: TRBV10-1; D: -; size: -; CDR3: CASSATGIAEQYF; DNA: TGCGCCAGCAGTGCGACAGGAATCGCCGAGCAGTACTTC
J: TRBJ2-1; V: TRBV9; D: TRBD2; size: -; CDR3: CASSVVGVAGGYNEQFF; DNA: TGTGCCAGCAGCGTAGTCGGGGTTGCGGGAGGATACAATGAGCAGTTCTTC
J: TRBJ2-3; V: TRBV15; D: -; size: -; CDR3: CATSRGQGTDTQYF; DNA: TGTGCCACCAGCAGAGGACAGGGCACAGATACGCAGTATTTT
J: TRBJ1-1; V: TRBV11-3; D: TRBD1; size: -; CDR3: CASSSSGQGQNTEAFF; DNA: TGTGCCAGCAGCTCTAGTGGACAGGGCCAGAACACTGAAGCTTTCTTT
J: TRBJ1-3; V: TRBV18; D: TRBD1; size: -; CDR3: CASSRGTAGNTIYF; DNA: TGTGCCAGCTCACGGGGGACAGCAGGAAACACCATATATTTT
J: TRBJ1-1; V: TRBV29-1; D: -; size: -; CDR3: CSVKIGNTEAFF; DNA: TGCAGCGTTAAGATCGGGAACACTGAAGCTTTCTTT
J: TRBJ1-3; V: TRBV21-1; D: -; size: -; CDR3: CASSKGQGSYPSGNTIYF; DNA: TGTGCCAGCAGCAAAGGACAAGGGAGCTACCCCTCCGGAAACACCATATATTTT
J: TRBJ1-2; V: TRBV30; D: -; size: once; CDR3: CAWSAGSANYGYTF; DNA: TGTGCCTGGAGTGCCGGGTCGGCCAACTATGGCTACACCTTC
J: TRBJ2-1; V: TRBV4-1; D: -; size: once; CDR3: CASSQFPAGYNEQFF; DNA: TGCGCCAGCAGCCAATTTCCAGCGGGCTACAATGAGCAGTTCTTC
J: TRBJ1-5; V: TRBV15; D: -; size: -; CDR3: CATSRQGDGNQPQHF; DNA: TGTGCCACCAGCAGACAGGGCGATGGCAATCAGCCCCAGCATTTT
J: TRBJ2-2; V: TRBV7-3; D: TRBD2; size: -; CDR3: CASSTRTSGSTGELFF; DNA: TGTGCCAGCAGCACCCGGACTAGCGGGAGTACCGGGGAGCTGTTTTTT
J: TRBJ1-3; V: TRBV5-1; D: TRBD1; size: -; CDR3: CASSLAGDRPPGNTIYF; DNA: TGCGCCAGCAGCTTGGCCGGGGACAGGCCTCCTGGAAACACCATATATTTT
J: TRBJ1-2; V: TRBV29-1; D: -; size: -; CDR3: CSVDSPSGGLGYGYTF; DNA: TGCAGCGTTGACTCTCCATCGGGGGGGCTAGGCTATGGCTACACCTTC
J: TRBJ2-2; V: TRBV3-1/TRBV3-2; D: TRBD2; size: -; CDR3: CASSQGMREAGELFF; DNA: TGTGCCAGCAGCCAAGGGATGCGGGAGGCCGGGGAGCTGTTTTTT
J: TRBJ2-5; V: TRBV30; D: -; size: once; CDR3: CAWKGGTSYETQYF; DNA: TGTGCCTGGAAAGGCGGGACGTCTTACGAGACCCAGTACTTC
J: TRBJ2-3; V: TRBV29-1; D: TRBD1; size: -; CDR3: CSVTRQGTDTQYF; DNA: TGCAGCGTTACAAGACAGGGAACAGATACGCAGTATTTT
J: TRBJ1-6; V: TRBV3-1/TRBV3-2; D: -; size: few; CDR3: CASSQGQASPLHF; DNA: TGTGCCAGCAGCCAAGGCCAGGCTTCACCCCTCCACTTT
J: TRBJ2-5; V: TRBV10-3; D: TRBD2; size: few; CDR3: CAISSGTTEQETQYF; DNA: TGTGCCATCAGCTCCGGGACTACCGAACAAGAGACCCAGTACTTC
J: TRBJ2-7; V: TRBV28; D: -; size: once; CDR3: CASRSQGLYEQYF; DNA: TGTGCCAGCAGGTCACAGGGCCTCTACGAGCAGTACTTC
J: TRBJ1-2; V: TRBV10-3; D: -; size: -; CDR3: CAIPTGSGYGYTF; DNA: TGTGCCATCCCAACAGGATCAGGCTATGGCTACACCTTC
J: TRBJ1-3; V: TRBV5-4; D: TRBD1; size: -; CDR3: CASSLAGTVAGNTIYF; DNA: TGTGCCAGCAGCTTGGCCGGGACAGTGGCTGGAAACACCATATATTTT
J: TRBJ1-1; V: TRBV5-1; D: -; size: -; CDR3: CASSWTRDTEAFF; DNA: TGCGCCAGCAGCTGGACCAGGGACACTGAAGCTTTCTTT
J: TRBJ1-3; V: TRBV29-1; D: -; size: -; CDR3: CSVFSSGNTIYF; DNA: TGCAGCGTTTTTAGCTCTGGAAACACCATATATTTT
J: TRBJ2-7; V: TRBV4-2; D: TRBD2; size: few; CDR3: CASSPQLAGTAYEQYF; DNA: TGTGCCAGCAGCCCGCAACTAGCGGGAACCGCCTACGAGCAGTACTTC
J: TRBJ2-5; V: TRBV3-1/TRBV3-2; D: TRBD2; size: once; CDR3: CASSQGSGRASYQETQYF; DNA: TGTGCCAGCAGCCAAGGGAGCGGGAGGGCCTCCTACCAAGAGACCCAGTACTTC
J: TRBJ2-1; V: TRBV6-5; D: -; size: -; CDR3: CASLGQVREYNEQFF; DNA: TGTGCCTCCCTAGGACAGGTTCGGGAGTACAATGAGCAGTTCTTC
J: TRBJ1-2; V: TRBV19; D: TRBD1; size: -; CDR3: CASNRDRGGNYGYTF; DNA: TGTGCCAGTAATCGTGACAGGGGAGGAAACTATGGCTACACCTTC
J: TRBJ2-7; V: TRBV2; D: TRBD2; size: -; CDR3: CASSEARFLAGLAGEQYF; DNA: TGTGCCAGCAGTGAAGCGCGATTTCTAGCGGGCCTAGCGGGGGAGCAGTACTTC
J: TRBJ1-5; V: TRBV7-8; D: -; size: -; CDR3: CASSAREGQPQHF; DNA: TGTGCCAGCAGCGCCCGTGAGGGTCAGCCCCAGCATTTT
J: TRBJ1-2; V: TRBV10-3; D: -; size: -; CDR3: CAIRVGTNYGYTF; DNA: TGTGCCATCAGGGTAGGGACAAACTATGGCTACACCTTC
J: TRBJ2-2; V: TRBV14; D: -; size: -; CDR3: CASSQDTGRRKTGELFF; DNA: TGTGCCAGCAGCCAAGATACCGGTAGGAGAAAGACCGGGGAGCTGTTTTTT
J: TRBJ1-2; V: TRBV11-2; D: TRBD1; size: -; CDR3: CASSQDRGGGYGYTF; DNA: TGTGCCAGCAGCCAAGACAGGGGGGGAGGCTATGGCTACACCTTC
J: TRBJ2-7; V: TRBV11-2; D: -; size: -; CDR3: CASSLEQGLIYEQYF; DNA: TGTGCCAGCAGCTTAGAACAGGGCTTAATCTACGAGCAGTACTTC
J: TRBJ1-2; V: TRBV10-3; D: -; size: -; CDR3: CAISRTEGHNYGYTF; DNA: TGTGCCATCAGCAGGACAGAAGGACACAACTATGGCTACACCTTC
J: TRBJ1-2; V: TRBV2; D: -; size: -; CDR3: CASSSRDYYGYTF; DNA: TGTGCCAGCAGTAGCCGGGACTATTATGGCTACACCTTC
J: TRBJ1-1; V: TRBV18; D: TRBD1; size: -; CDR3: CASNQDRGNTEAFF; DNA: TGTGCCAGCAACCAGGACAGGGGGAACACTGAAGCTTTCTTT
J: TRBJ1-4; V: TRBV2; D: TRBD1; size: -; CDR3: CASTGTGGEKLFF; DNA: TGTGCCAGCACCGGGACAGGGGGTGAAAAACTGTTTTTT
J: TRBJ2-5; V: TRBV10-3; D: TRBD2; size: -; CDR3: CAIGTSGRGGETQYF; DNA: TGTGCCATTGGGACTAGCGGGAGGGGAGGAGAGACCCAGTACTTC
J: TRBJ1-5; V: TRBV6-2/TRBV6-3; D: -; size: once; CDR3: CASSYGPAQHF; DNA: TGTGCCAGCAGTTACGGTCCGGCCCAGCATTTT
J: TRBJ2-7; V: TRBV5-1; D: TRBD2; size: -; CDR3: CASSLVLITSGSHEQYF; DNA: TGCGCCAGCAGCTTGGTATTGATAACTAGCGGGAGTCACGAGCAGTACTTC
J: TRBJ2-2; V: TRBV27; D: TRBD1; size: -; CDR3: CASSTGTANTGELFF; DNA: TGTGCCAGCAGTACCGGGACAGCGAACACCGGGGAGCTGTTTTTT
J: TRBJ1-1; V: TRBV7-9; D: -; size: -; CDR3: CASSLGGMNTEAFF; DNA: TGTGCCAGCAGCTTGGGCGGGATGAACACTGAAGCTTTCTTT
J: TRBJ2-2; V: TRBV18; D: TRBD1; size: -; CDR3: CASSTGQGNTGELFF; DNA: TGTGCCAGCTCAACGGGACAGGGGAACACCGGGGAGCTGTTTTTT
J: TRBJ1-5; V: TRBV5-1; D: TRBD1; size: once; CDR3: CASSLAAGGGNQPQHF; DNA: TGCGCCAGCAGCTTGGCGGCAGGGGGAGGCAATCAGCCCCAGCATTTT
J: TRBJ1-6; V: TRBV7-9; D: -; size: -; CDR3: CASSLARDNSPLHF; DNA: TGTGCCAGCAGCTTGGCCAGGGATAATTCACCCCTCCACTTT
J: TRBJ2-7; V: TRBV11-2; D: -; size: -; CDR3: CASSLVVSNPYEQYF; DNA: TGTGCCAGCAGCTTAGTTGTGAGTAATCCCTACGAGCAGTACTTC
J: TRBJ2-5; V: TRBV6-5; D: -; size: -; CDR3: CASSGARGETQYF; DNA: TGTGCCAGCAGCGGCGCGAGGGGGGAGACCCAGTACTTC
J: TRBJ2-7; V: TRBV4-2; D: -; size: -; CDR3: CASSQDEADSSYEQYF; DNA: TGTGCCAGCAGCCAAGACGAGGCTGACAGCTCCTACGAGCAGTACTTC
J: TRBJ1-1; V: TRBV6-6; D: -; size: -; CDR3: CASRSQNTEAFF; DNA: TGTGCCAGCAGGTCACAGAACACTGAAGCTTTCTTT